The entry below describes one TCR beta chain. The target antigen is unknown. RNA transcripts were the source from which TCR beta CDR3 regions were amplified. A first-round RT-PCR used HTBI primers, followed by a second-round multiplex PCR. TCRdb called the multiplex PCR reads again in MiXCR, with one record for every CDR3 protein. The data show about 620,000 distinct CDR3 sequences, with about a fifth seen just once and more than 5.5% held by the top ten. This entry belongs to a study of Graves' ophthalmopathy and Graves' hyperthyroidism. General observations from the study: A 13-signature model separated ophthalmopathy from stable hyperthyroidism, about 90% sensitivity, 81.08% specificity. The study's model predicted ophthalmopathy progression at about 71% sensitivity and about 78% specificity.

The CDR3 has 14 amino acids. Germline V gene sequence: CDR1 MNHEY, CDR2 SMNVEV (reference sequence). V was cut by 5 bases and J by 5 bases, with 15 bases left in between. Calling hyperthyroidism stable required that no ophthalmopathy show up within 18 months of follow-up. Certain patients, namely those with other autoimmune diseases, uncontrolled infections, pregnancy or lactation, were excluded. The TCR comes from a woman in her late teens or twenties with stable Graves' hyperthyroidism. Some clones in this sample may be carry-over from other donors' samples. The material sequenced was peripheral blood. V gene TRBV27 combines with J gene TRBJ2-5; maybe TRBD1 (5 bases). The CDR3 is CASSSQGFVETQYF. As DNA, the CDR3 is TGTGCCAGCAGTAGCCAGGGATTTGTGGAGACCCAGTACTTC.